These 25 T cell receptor beta chains came from one sample sequenced in a study of blood T cell repertoires in COVID-19. TCRdb's table, derived via immunoSEQ multiplex PCR, lists solely in-frame clones and lacks some. The profile shows 300,000 to 350,000 clones, less than 90% of them singletons. The sample comprised PBMCs or T cells enriched from blood (not recorded which). Receptor source: a woman in her 30s who had recovered from COVID-19.

This clone was observed a few times. The genes are TRBV19 and TRBJ1-2; D remains ambiguous. Trimming shortened V by 6 bases and J by 2 bases, and 16 bases separated the two germline ends. In germline, CDR1 is LNHDA, CDR2 SQIVND (reference sequence). The CDR3 consists of 15 residues. The CDR3, as DNA: TGTGCCAGTAGCCCGGGGTCGACCAGGAACTATGGCTACACCTTC. It specifies CASSPGSTRNYGYTF.

CDR3 sequence (DNA): TGTGCCAGCAGCCCCTCCCTGGACAGGGCGGCTTTCTTT. It yields the protein CASSPSLDRAAFF. The chain carries TRBV7-2 and TRBJ1-1; 8 nucleotides align to TRBD1. This CDR3 is 13 amino acids long. CDR1 is SGHTA, CDR2 FQGNSA, per germline. The J segment lost 11 bases and the V segment lost 5 bases, leaving 10 bases of the junction unmatched.

This clone has just one count. The chain has TRBV30 and TRBJ2-3, with 8 bases matching TRBD1. Trimming cost V 6 bases and J 4 bases; bases outside gene matches: 6. CDR1 and CDR2 (germline): GTSNPN, SVGIG (reference sequence). The length of the CDR3 is 13 residues. The DNA of the CDR3 is TGTGCCTGCTCCGGGACAGGTTCAGATACGCAGTATTTT. Translation: CACSGTGSDTQYF.

This clone was found once. V and J are TRBV11-2 and TRBJ2-2; 12 positions match TRBD2. The J segment lost 5 bases and the V segment lost 3 bases, leaving 4 bases of the junction unmatched. Germline V gene sequence: CDR1 SGHAT, CDR2 FQNNGV. The CDR3 contains 16 residues. CDR3 sequence reads: CASSFRLAGGTGELFF. The CDR3, as DNA: TGTGCCAGCAGCTTTCGGCTAGCGGGGGGGACCGGGGAGCTGTTTTTT.

The J gene is TRBJ1-6, the V gene TRBV5-4, with no clear D. Trimming left V 8 bases short and J 7 bases short, with 10 bases between. The CDR3 is made up of 12 amino acids. CDR1 and CDR2 (germline): SGHNT, YYREEE (reference sequence). The CDR3 DNA reads TGTGCCAGTTCGCGGGGAAATTCACCCCTCCACTTT. This gives the protein CASSRGNSPLHF.

CDR3: CASSQNLPGQGVTDTQYF. The CDR3 bases are TGTGCCAGCAGCCAAAACCTTCCGGGACAGGGGGTCACAGATACGCAGTATTTT. The chain couples TRBV3-1 (or the pseudogene TRBV3-2) to TRBJ2-3; TRBD1 matches at 11 bases. The CDR3 has 18 amino acids. Germline CDR1 LGHDT, CDR2 YNNKEL (reference sequence). V lost 2 bases, J lost 2 bases, and 9 bases stayed unmatched.

V gene TRBV13 combines with J gene TRBJ2-7; 10 bases agree with TRBD1. The V segment lost 7 bases and the J segment 4 bases; nucleotides outside the gene matches: 10. Looked up from germline, CDR1 is PRHDT and CDR2 is FYEKMQ (reference sequence). The CDR3 sequence is 15 residues long. CDR3 nucleotides: TGTGCCAGCACCATAAATGGACAGGGGGAGTACGAGCAGTACTTC. It translates to CASTINGQGEYEQYF.

The chain uses TRBV5-6 and TRBJ1-6; D is possibly TRBD1 (5 bases). The CDR3 covers 18 residues. Germline V lookup: CDR1 SGHDT, CDR2 YYEEEE. V dropped 0 bases and J dropped 0 bases, with 13 bases sitting between them. CDR3 DNA sequence: TGTGCCAGCAGCTTGGTGGGGACTCCAAGCTCCTATAATTCACCCCTCCACTTT. Its protein product is CASSLVGTPSSYNSPLHF.

The rearrangement joins TRBV2 to TRBJ1-4; 7 nucleotides match TRBD1. The CDR3 is made up of 14 amino acids. Germline assignment: CDR1 SNHLY and CDR2 FYNNEI. J gave up 11 bases and V 6 bases, and 12 bases lay outside the gene matches. In nucleotides, the CDR3 is TGTGCCAGCAGGACGCCGAGGACAGGCGAGAAACTGTTTTTT. As protein: CASRTPRTGEKLFF.

The rearrangement links TRBV7-8 to TRBJ2-6; D gene unclear. CDR1 and CDR2 from the germline V gene are SGHVS and FQNEAQ. The V end lost 1 base, the J end lost 1 base, and 5 bases lay between the germline ends. The CDR3 is 15 amino acids. CDR3 in DNA: TGTGCCAGCAGCTTAGTTGAGTCTGGGGCCAACGTCCTGACTTTC. Its protein product is CASSLVESGANVLTF. Supplemented by reference TRBV7-8 and TRBJ2-6, the full variable domain reads GAGVSQSPRYKVAKRGQDVALRCDPISGHVSLFWYQQALGQGPEFLTYFQNEAQLDKSGLPSDRFFAERPEGSVSTLKIQRTQQEDSAVYLCASSLVESGANVLTFGAGSRLTVL.

This clone was counted once. This sequence joins TRBV2 and TRBJ2-7, with unresolved D. Germline CDR1 reads SNHLY; CDR2 reads FYNNEI. This CDR3 is 12 amino acids long. V dropped 7 bases and J dropped 6 bases, with 13 bases sitting between them. CDR3 coding DNA: TGTGCCAGCACCACTGGGTGGAGCGAGCAGTACTTC. It specifies CASTTGWSEQYF.

CDR3 protein: CASSQEVAGVKTDTQYF. The CDR3 DNA reads as TGTGCCAGCAGCCAAGAGGTAGCGGGGGTTAAGACAGATACGCAGTATTTT. The chain combines TRBV14 with TRBJ2-3; TRBD2 matches at 9 bases. J lost 3 bases, V lost 0 bases, and 7 bases had no gene match. The germline gives CDR1 SGHDN, CDR2 FVKESK. This CDR3 contains 17 residues.

The chain recombines TRBV11-2 with TRBJ2-5; D is undetermined. In germline, CDR1 is SGHAT, CDR2 FQNNGV. V dropped 1 base and J dropped 5 bases, with 8 bases sitting between them. This CDR3 has 13 amino acids. DNA for the CDR3: TGTGCCAGCAGCTTAGCGGGTGGTGAGACCCAGTACTTC. Its protein is CASSLAGGETQYF.

V and J are TRBV5-4 and TRBJ1-1; D may be TRBD1 (5 bases). Germline V gives CDR1 SGHNT, CDR2 YYREEE (reference sequence). This CDR3 contains 13 residues. V was cut by 4 bases and J by 6 bases, with 13 bases left in between. The CDR3 DNA is TGTGCCAGCAGCGGCAGGGCGGGGGCTGAAGCTTTCTTT. Its translation is CASSGRAGAEAFF.

This chain uses TRBV6-5 with TRBJ2-5; no firm D call. Trimming left V 5 bases short and J 2 bases short, with 9 bases between. Germline CDR1 is MNHEY and CDR2 is SVGAGI. The CDR3 contains 13 residues. In nucleotides, the CDR3 is TGTGCCAGCAGTCCTCGACAACAAGAGACCCAGTACTTC. It codes for CASSPRQQETQYF.

The chain recombines TRBV10-2 with TRBJ1-5; 8 positions match TRBD1. V was pared by 6 bases and J by 3 bases, with 4 bases of the junction left unmatched. Germline V lookup: CDR1 WSHSY, CDR2 SAAADI. The CDR3 spans 14 residues. This chain's CDR3 is CASRATGVNQPQHF. The CDR3 DNA sequence: TGCGCCAGCAGGGCGACAGGGGTCAATCAGCCCCAGCATTTT.

The V and J genes are TRBV5-4 and TRBJ2-7; TRBD2 agrees at 7 bases. The CDR3 covers 14 residues. Losses at the gene ends were 4 bases for V and 6 bases for J; bases not matched to a gene: 10. Per the germline V gene, CDR1 is SGHNT and CDR2 is YYREEE (reference sequence). For the CDR3, the DNA is TGTGCCAGCAGCCCCGGGACTAAAGGGGTCGAGCAGTACTTC. This sequence encodes CASSPGTKGVEQYF.

V usage is TRBV6-5 and J usage is TRBJ2-7; TRBD2 agrees at 11 bases. Trimming removed 4 bases from V and 3 bases from J; junction bases left unmatched: 2. The CDR3 is made up of 14 amino acids. CDR1 is MNHEY and CDR2 is SVGAGI in the germline V gene. The chain's CDR3 is CASSSSGGLYEQYF. In DNA, the CDR3 is TGTGCCAGCAGTTCTAGCGGGGGGCTCTACGAGCAGTACTTC.

The chain uses TRBV10-1 and TRBJ1-5, with a weak D call TRBD1 (5 bases). This CDR3 is 13 amino acids long. V shed 5 bases and J shed 5 bases, with 10 bases lying between them. Germline-derived CDR1 and CDR2 are WNHNN and SYGVQD (reference sequence). CDR3 nucleotides: TGCGCCAGCAGTAGGCAAGGGGATCAGCCCCAGCATTTT. This gives the protein CASSRQGDQPQHF.

The chain has TRBV2 and TRBJ1-5, with a tentative D call TRBD1 (6 bases). The CDR3 is 14 residues long. CDR1 SNHLY and CDR2 FYNNEI come from the germline V gene. Between the trimmed V and J ends, which lost 1 base and 3 bases, there was a span of 7 bases. The CDR3 spells CASSEGGHNQPQHF. The CDR3, as DNA: TGTGCCAGCAGTGAAGGGGGGCACAATCAGCCCCAGCATTTT.

The chain joins TRBV9 to TRBJ2-6; possible D gene TRBD2, 6 bases. Trimming took off 5 bases at V and 0 bases at J, with 12 bases between the two ends. This CDR3 spans 16 amino acids. Germline V gene lookup returns CDR1 SGDLS and CDR2 YYNGEE. The DNA for the CDR3 is TGTGCCAGCAGGGGCCGGGGGAGCTCTGGGGCCAACGTCCTGACTTTC. Translated: CASRGRGSSGANVLTF. Full variable domain (outside the CDR3, taken from reference TRBV9 and TRBJ2-6): DSGVTQTPKHLITATGQRVTLRCSPRSGDLSVYWYQQSLDQGLQFLIQYYNGEERAKGNILERFSAQQFPDLHSELNLSSLELGDSALYFCASRGRGSSGANVLTFGAGSRLTVL.

V gene TRBV9 combines with J gene TRBJ1-3; D is undetermined. This CDR3 region has 13 residues. CDR1 and CDR2 (germline): SGDLS, YYNGEE. V was pared by 1 base and J by 2 bases, with 4 bases between. CDR3 in amino acids: CASSVTPGNTIYF. CDR3 bases: TGTGCCAGCAGCGTAACACCTGGAAACACCATATATTTT.

The V and J genes are TRBV10-2 and TRBJ2-4; 7 nucleotides line up with TRBD1. The V segment lost 7 bases and the J segment 1 base; nucleotides outside the gene matches: 10. This CDR3 spans 16 amino acids. Germline CDR1 reads WSHSY; CDR2 reads SAAADI. This CDR3 reads CASTSRGIGAKNIQYF. CDR3 coding DNA: TGCGCCAGCACGAGCAGGGGGATCGGTGCCAAAAACATTCAGTACTTC.

The chain carries TRBV5-1 and TRBJ2-2; tentative D call: TRBD1 (6 bases). From germline, CDR1 is SGHRS and CDR2 YFSETQ. This CDR3 has 13 amino acids. The V gene lost 4 bases and the J gene lost 4 bases, with 8 bases spanning the gap. Here the CDR3 DNA reads TGCGCCAGCAGCCGGACAGTCACCGGGGAGCTGTTTTTT. This codes for CASSRTVTGELFF.

About this clone itself: Other DNA sequences in the same sample also yield this CDR3. V is TRBV19 and J is TRBJ1-1; D is unclear. This CDR3 is 14 amino acids long. Per the germline V gene, CDR1 is LNHDA and CDR2 is SQIVND (reference sequence). V was trimmed by 1 base and J by 4 bases, leaving 10 bases between them. CDR3 DNA sequence: TGTGCCAGTAGTATAGTGACCGGGAGCACTGAAGCTTTCTTT. It codes for CASSIVTGSTEAFF.